This entry describes one T cell receptor (beta chain). The CDR3 totals 19 residues. CDR1 MDHEN and CDR2 SYDVKM come from the germline V gene. Trimming shortened V by 1 base and J by 0 bases, and 18 bases separated the two germline ends. The sample comes from a study of cytomegalovirus exposure and HLA in healthy donors. Across the whole study: Earlier, almost 120 million unique TCR beta sequences were recovered from roughly 170 million T cells by an analysis.

The PCR made use of 60 Vbeta and 13 Jbeta primers. Sequencing was performed with immunoSEQ multiplex PCR; in TCRdb, only in-frame clones are kept and a portion is missing. The sample includes approximately 150,000 clones, approximately 80% of them seen just once. Sequenced material: PBMCs. The chain combines TRBV28 with TRBJ2-2; possibly TRBD1 for D (6 bases). This sequence was found in a male donor in good health and CMV-seronegative. CDR3 region: CASSLFGRWGTTNTGELFF. The DNA for the CDR3 is TGTGCCAGCAGTTTATTCGGACGTTGGGGGACAACGAACACCGGGGAGCTGTTTTTT.